This TCR beta chain comes out of a study of T cell responses to AZD1222 COVID-19 vaccine. V lost 4 bases and J lost 1; bases outside the gene matches: 7. Looked up from germline, CDR1 is SGHRS and CDR2 is YFSETQ. The CDR3 is 15 residues long. TCRdb's table, derived via immunoSEQ multiplex PCR, lists solely in-frame clones and lacks some. The repertoire holds around 200,000 clones, approximately 93% seen once, with 3.9% in the top ten. The sequence derives from an adult in good health. This sample comprised peripheral blood, obtained on day 0 of AZD1222 vaccination. The genes are TRBV5-1 and TRBJ1-1, with TRBD1 matching over 7 bases. The DNA for the CDR3 is TGCGCCAGCAGCCAAACAGGGGCTCCGAACACTGAAGCTTTCTTT. Its protein product is CASSQTGAPNTEAFF.